A selection of T cell receptor beta chains follows, all from one sample in a study of OX40 agonist ivuxolimab in advanced cancers. Data came from immunoSEQ multiplex PCR; TCRdb stores just in-frame clones and leaves some out. This table has 81,000 or so clones, more than 75% appearing once. Source: CD4+ or CD8+ T cells sorted from blood, taken in a trial of the OX40 agonist ivuxolimab. The source is an adult with an advanced solid tumor such as melanoma, head and neck, liver or kidney cancer. The CDR3 runs from the conserved cysteine through the conserved F or W. The D gene is left open where the match is weak. Size tells how often a clone was seen (once, few, many) or the class of an expanded clone, and some rows leave it out.

d_call: TRBD2; j_call: TRBJ2-5; clone_size: -; v_call: TRBV5-6; cdr3_aa: CASSDRGAQYF; cdr3_nt: TGTGCCAGCAGCGATCGGGGGGCCCAGTACTTC
d_call: -; j_call: TRBJ2-5; clone_size: -; v_call: TRBV2; cdr3_aa: CASSVGGKETQYF; cdr3_nt: TGTGCCAGCAGTGTGGGCGGCAAAGAGACCCAGTACTTC
d_call: -; j_call: TRBJ2-7; clone_size: -; v_call: TRBV18; cdr3_aa: CASSPPDFRSNYEQYF; cdr3_nt: TGTGCCAGCTCACCACCGGACTTCAGATCTAACTACGAGCAGTACTTC
d_call: -; j_call: TRBJ2-1; clone_size: -; v_call: TRBV7-3; cdr3_aa: CASSLTGTAYNEQFF; cdr3_nt: TGTGCCAGCAGCTTAACCGGGACGGCCTACAATGAGCAGTTCTTC
d_call: -; j_call: TRBJ1-3; clone_size: -; v_call: TRBV15; cdr3_aa: CATSTAGAAGNTIYF; cdr3_nt: TGTGCCACCAGCACGGCAGGGGCAGCTGGAAACACCATATATTTT
d_call: TRBD1; j_call: TRBJ2-7; clone_size: -; v_call: TRBV18; cdr3_aa: CASSPRTGNDEQYF; cdr3_nt: TGTGCCAGCTCACCGAGGACAGGGAATGACGAGCAGTACTTC
d_call: TRBD2; j_call: TRBJ2-1; clone_size: -; v_call: TRBV5-5; cdr3_aa: CASSSGLVGAYNEQFF; cdr3_nt: TGTGCCAGCAGCTCGGGACTAGTGGGGGCCTACAATGAGCAGTTCTTC
d_call: -; j_call: TRBJ1-2; clone_size: few; v_call: TRBV19; cdr3_aa: CASKQQNYGYTF; cdr3_nt: TGTGCCAGTAAACAGCAGAACTATGGCTACACCTTC
d_call: -; j_call: TRBJ2-3; clone_size: -; v_call: TRBV18; cdr3_aa: CASSRSQPNTQYF; cdr3_nt: TGTGCCAGCTCCCGCTCTCAGCCCAATACGCAGTATTTT
d_call: TRBD1; j_call: TRBJ1-3; clone_size: -; v_call: TRBV6-5; cdr3_aa: CASRLTGTGNTIYF; cdr3_nt: TGTGCCAGCAGACTGACAGGGACTGGAAACACCATATATTTT
d_call: TRBD1; j_call: TRBJ1-2; clone_size: -; v_call: TRBV10-1; cdr3_aa: CASSRGQGGGYTF; cdr3_nt: TGCGCCAGCAGCCGAGGACAGGGAGGTGGCTACACCTTC
d_call: -; j_call: TRBJ1-2; clone_size: -; v_call: TRBV7-2; cdr3_aa: CASSPHGTQDGYTF; cdr3_nt: TGTGCCAGCAGCCCCCACGGGACACAGGATGGCTACACCTTC
d_call: -; j_call: TRBJ2-7; clone_size: few; v_call: TRBV6-5; cdr3_aa: CASSSPDSAYEQYF; cdr3_nt: TGTGCCAGCAGTTCTCCGGACAGCGCCTACGAGCAGTACTTC
d_call: TRBD1; j_call: TRBJ1-6; clone_size: -; v_call: TRBV11-2; cdr3_aa: CASGPGTGPMAMISPLHF; cdr3_nt: TGTGCCAGCGGACCCGGGACAGGGCCTATGGCGATGATTTCACCCCTCCACTTT
d_call: -; j_call: TRBJ1-6; clone_size: -; v_call: TRBV25-1; cdr3_aa: CASSESSSYNSPLHF; cdr3_nt: TGTGCCAGCAGTGAAAGCAGCTCCTATAATTCACCCCTCCACTTT
d_call: -; j_call: TRBJ1-5; clone_size: few; v_call: TRBV27; cdr3_aa: CASSLSRGYDQPQHF; cdr3_nt: TGTGCCAGCAGTTTATCGAGAGGGTATGATCAGCCCCAGCATTTT
d_call: -; j_call: TRBJ1-2; clone_size: -; v_call: TRBV4-1; cdr3_aa: CASSQWTGGYTF; cdr3_nt: TGCGCCAGCAGCCAATGGACGGGGGGCTACACCTTC
d_call: -; j_call: TRBJ1-2; clone_size: -; v_call: TRBV5-4; cdr3_aa: CASSLGAAQGESGYTF; cdr3_nt: TGTGCCAGCAGCTTGGGGGCGGCACAAGGGGAGAGTGGCTACACCTTC
d_call: -; j_call: TRBJ2-3; clone_size: -; v_call: TRBV9; cdr3_aa: CASSARQAWTDTQYF; cdr3_nt: TGTGCCAGCAGCGCCCGACAGGCCTGGACAGATACGCAGTATTTT
d_call: TRBD1; j_call: TRBJ1-2; clone_size: -; v_call: TRBV2; cdr3_aa: CASSVGDRNFYGYTF; cdr3_nt: TGTGCCAGCAGTGTAGGGGACAGGAACTTCTATGGCTACACCTTC
d_call: -; j_call: TRBJ2-1; clone_size: few; v_call: TRBV28; cdr3_aa: CASSESGYYSYNEQFF; cdr3_nt: TGTGCCAGCAGTGAATCAGGGTACTACTCCTACAATGAGCAGTTCTTC
d_call: -; j_call: TRBJ1-5; clone_size: -; v_call: TRBV19; cdr3_aa: CASSTTGTPNQPQHF; cdr3_nt: TGTGCCAGTAGCACCACCGGGACACCCAATCAGCCCCAGCATTTT
d_call: -; j_call: TRBJ2-3; clone_size: few; v_call: TRBV2; cdr3_aa: CASSGDLADTQYF; cdr3_nt: TGTGCCAGCAGCGGGGACCTCGCAGATACGCAGTATTTT
d_call: -; j_call: TRBJ1-5; clone_size: -; v_call: TRBV28; cdr3_aa: CASSFRSPRGGPQHF; cdr3_nt: TGTGCCAGCAGTTTCCGTAGCCCAAGGGGAGGACCCCAGCATTTT
d_call: TRBD1; j_call: TRBJ1-4; clone_size: -; v_call: TRBV29-1; cdr3_aa: CSVRQGAEKLFF; cdr3_nt: TGCAGCGTAAGACAGGGGGCTGAAAAACTGTTTTTT
d_call: -; j_call: TRBJ2-2; clone_size: -; v_call: TRBV29-1; cdr3_aa: CSVDEQNTGELFF; cdr3_nt: TGCAGCGTTGACGAACAAAACACCGGGGAGCTGTTTTTT
d_call: TRBD1; j_call: TRBJ1-2; clone_size: -; v_call: TRBV28; cdr3_aa: CASSPGQGYYGYTF; cdr3_nt: TGTGCCAGCAGTCCCGGACAGGGCTACTATGGCTACACCTTC
d_call: -; j_call: TRBJ2-7; clone_size: -; v_call: TRBV4-1; cdr3_aa: CASSPSVGAYYEQYF; cdr3_nt: TGCGCCAGCAGCCCTTCGGTCGGGGCGTATTACGAGCAGTACTTC
d_call: -; j_call: TRBJ2-7; clone_size: -; v_call: TRBV7-2; cdr3_aa: CASSLEAGPGEQYF; cdr3_nt: TGTGCCAGCAGCTTAGAAGCCGGGCCGGGCGAGCAGTACTTC
d_call: -; j_call: TRBJ1-2; clone_size: once; v_call: TRBV6-1; cdr3_aa: CASRVNYGYTF; cdr3_nt: TGTGCCAGCCGGGTTAACTATGGCTACACCTTC
d_call: -; j_call: TRBJ2-3; clone_size: once; v_call: TRBV19; cdr3_aa: CASSIDLGSDTQYF; cdr3_nt: TGTGCCAGTAGTATAGATCTCGGGTCGGATACGCAGTATTTT
d_call: -; j_call: TRBJ2-7; clone_size: -; v_call: TRBV6-5; cdr3_aa: CASRADNYEQYF; cdr3_nt: TGTGCCAGCAGAGCAGACAACTACGAGCAGTACTTC
d_call: -; j_call: TRBJ1-5; clone_size: -; v_call: TRBV6-4; cdr3_aa: CASSAAPGPPQHF; cdr3_nt: TGTGCCAGCAGTGCCGCTCCGGGTCCGCCCCAGCATTTT
d_call: -; j_call: TRBJ1-2; clone_size: once; v_call: TRBV2; cdr3_aa: CAGEVDYGYTF; cdr3_nt: TGTGCCGGGGAGGTGGACTATGGCTACACCTTC
d_call: -; j_call: TRBJ2-1; clone_size: few; v_call: TRBV7-9; cdr3_aa: CASSLEGNEQFF; cdr3_nt: TGTGCCAGCAGCTTAGAGGGGAATGAGCAGTTCTTC
d_call: -; j_call: TRBJ2-6; clone_size: few; v_call: TRBV7-6; cdr3_aa: CASSLRSFSGANVLTF; cdr3_nt: TGTGCCAGCAGCTTAAGGTCCTTCTCTGGGGCCAACGTCCTGACTTTC
d_call: -; j_call: TRBJ1-3; clone_size: -; v_call: TRBV6-6; cdr3_aa: CASQTGSGNTIYF; cdr3_nt: TGTGCCAGCCAGACAGGTTCTGGAAACACCATATATTTT
d_call: -; j_call: TRBJ2-7; clone_size: -; v_call: TRBV27; cdr3_aa: CASSHRRDSFDEQYF; cdr3_nt: TGTGCCAGCAGCCACAGGCGAGACTCGTTCGACGAGCAGTACTTC
d_call: TRBD2; j_call: TRBJ2-2; clone_size: -; v_call: TRBV29-1; cdr3_aa: CSVGPGLVGAQAGELFF; cdr3_nt: TGCAGCGTCGGCCCGGGACTAGTGGGCGCCCAGGCCGGGGAGCTGTTTTTT
d_call: -; j_call: TRBJ1-5; clone_size: -; v_call: TRBV2; cdr3_aa: CASSEGGNQPQHF; cdr3_nt: TGTGCCAGCAGTGAAGGTGGGAATCAGCCCCAGCATTTT
d_call: -; j_call: TRBJ1-1; clone_size: -; v_call: TRBV11-3; cdr3_aa: CASSLMGNTEAFF; cdr3_nt: TGTGCCAGCAGCTTGATGGGGAACACTGAAGCTTTCTTT
d_call: TRBD1; j_call: TRBJ1-5; clone_size: -; v_call: TRBV2; cdr3_aa: CASETGSNQPQHF; cdr3_nt: TGTGCCAGCGAGACAGGGAGCAATCAGCCCCAGCATTTT
d_call: -; j_call: TRBJ1-4; clone_size: -; v_call: TRBV5-5; cdr3_aa: CASSLAGSANNEKLFF; cdr3_nt: TGTGCCAGCAGCTTGGCAGGTTCGGCCAATAATGAAAAACTGTTTTTT
d_call: -; j_call: TRBJ1-3; clone_size: -; v_call: TRBV7-9; cdr3_aa: CASSLTAGNTIYF; cdr3_nt: TGTGCCAGCAGCCTAACCGCTGGAAACACCATATATTTT